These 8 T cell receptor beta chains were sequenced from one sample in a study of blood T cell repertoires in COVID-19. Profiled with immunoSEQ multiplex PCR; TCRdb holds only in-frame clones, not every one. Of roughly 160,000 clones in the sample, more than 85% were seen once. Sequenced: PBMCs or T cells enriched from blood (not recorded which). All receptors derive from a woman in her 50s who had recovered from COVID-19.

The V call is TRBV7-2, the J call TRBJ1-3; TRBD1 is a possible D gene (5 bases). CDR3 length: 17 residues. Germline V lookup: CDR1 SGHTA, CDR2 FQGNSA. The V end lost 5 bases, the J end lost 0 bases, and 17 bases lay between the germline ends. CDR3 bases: TGTGCCAGCAGCCCCACCGGGACTATTAGCTCTGGAAACACCATATATTTT. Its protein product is CASSPTGTISSGNTIYF. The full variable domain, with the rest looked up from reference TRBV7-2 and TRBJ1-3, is GAGVSQSPSNKVTEKGKDVELRCDPISGHTALYWYRQSLGQGLEFLIYFQGNSAPDKSGLPSDRFSAERTGGSVSTLTIQRTQQEDSAVYLCASSPTGTISSGNTIYFGEGSWLTVV.

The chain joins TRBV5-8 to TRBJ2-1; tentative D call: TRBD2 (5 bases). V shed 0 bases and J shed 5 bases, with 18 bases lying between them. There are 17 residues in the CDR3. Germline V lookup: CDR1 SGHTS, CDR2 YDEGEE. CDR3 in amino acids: CASSLGTLLFGDNEQFF. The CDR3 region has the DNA TGTGCCAGCAGCTTGGGAACGCTCCTTTTCGGGGACAATGAGCAGTTCTTC.

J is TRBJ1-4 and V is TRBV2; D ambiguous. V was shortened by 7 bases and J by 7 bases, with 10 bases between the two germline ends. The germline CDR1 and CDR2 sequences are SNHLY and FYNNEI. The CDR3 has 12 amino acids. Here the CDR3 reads CASNPEGEKLFF. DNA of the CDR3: TGTGCCAGCAACCCAGAGGGTGAAAAACTGTTTTTT.

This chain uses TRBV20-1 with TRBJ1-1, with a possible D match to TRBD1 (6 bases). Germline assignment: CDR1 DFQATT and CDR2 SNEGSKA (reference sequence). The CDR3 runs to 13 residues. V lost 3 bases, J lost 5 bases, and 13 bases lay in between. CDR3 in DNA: TGCAGTGCTAGTTCTACAGGGTGGACTGAAGCTTTCTTT. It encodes CSASSTGWTEAFF.

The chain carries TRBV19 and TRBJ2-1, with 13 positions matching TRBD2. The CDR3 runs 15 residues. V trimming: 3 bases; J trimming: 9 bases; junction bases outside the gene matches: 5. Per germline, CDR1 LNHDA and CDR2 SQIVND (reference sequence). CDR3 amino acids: CASSIRTSGSGEQFF. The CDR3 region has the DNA TGTGCCAGTAGTATCCGGACTAGCGGGAGTGGTGAGCAGTTCTTC.

The CDR3 nucleotides read TGTGCCAGCAGTTTAGGGGGCAGGCTTGACTATGGCTACACCTTC. Amino acids: CASSLGGRLDYGYTF. The V and J genes are TRBV28 and TRBJ1-2; weak D call: TRBD1 (6 bases). CDR1 is MDHEN, CDR2 SYDVKM, per germline. V lost 2 bases and J lost 3, with 13 bases in between. CDR3 length equals 15 residues.

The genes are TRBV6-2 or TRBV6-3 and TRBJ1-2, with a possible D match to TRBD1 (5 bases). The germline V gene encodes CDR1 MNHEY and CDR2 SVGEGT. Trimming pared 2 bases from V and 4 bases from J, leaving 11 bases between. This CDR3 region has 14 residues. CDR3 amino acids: CASSYRGDGYGYTF. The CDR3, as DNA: TGTGCCAGCAGTTACAGGGGCGATGGCTATGGCTACACCTTC.

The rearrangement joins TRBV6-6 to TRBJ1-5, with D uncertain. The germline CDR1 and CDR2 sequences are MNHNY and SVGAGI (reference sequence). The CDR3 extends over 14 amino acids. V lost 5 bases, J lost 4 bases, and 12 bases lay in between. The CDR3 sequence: CASSPRSPNQPQHF. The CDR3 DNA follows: TGTGCCAGCAGTCCTAGATCCCCGAATCAGCCCCAGCATTTT.